This T cell receptor beta chain emerged from a study of shared clonotypes between healthy human individuals. Study-level results: Deeper or shallower sequencing was expected to change how clonotypes are shared among donors.

Looked up from germline, CDR1 is KGHSH and CDR2 is LQKENI. The V end was cut by 2 bases, the J end by 0 bases, with 14 bases between. The CDR3 is 16 residues long. Notes on this clone: Its antigen is not known.

The table came from immunoSEQ multiplex PCR; TCRdb's copy has only in-frame clones and leaves some out. This sample yields fewer than 500,000 clones, of which 60% to 80% are seen a single time; approximately 12% belongs to the top ten. The chain couples TRBV18 to TRBJ2-7; D may correspond to TRBD1 or TRBD2 (6 bases each). Sequencing was carried out using PBMCs. The receptor's source is a woman in her thirties or forties in good health. Some clones in this sample may be carry-over from other donors' samples. The CDR3 loop reads CASSPNPGASSYEQYF. CDR3 coding DNA: TGTGCCAGCTCACCAAATCCGGGGGCGAGCTCCTACGAGCAGTACTTC.